Below are 14 T cell receptor beta chains sequenced from a single sample in a study of beta chain features in type 1 diabetes. Expressed TCRB transcripts were sequenced, since all the RNA that had been isolated was reverse transcribed. The repertoire was sequenced with immunoSEQ multiplex PCR; TCRdb's copy has only in-frame clones and lacks some. The sample has almost 350,000 clones, 15% to 20% seen once; the top ten hold 0.044%. The sequencing sample was made of naive CD4+ T cells from blood. The receptors were gathered from a woman aged 18-35 years in good health.

This clone was found a few times. The chain is built from TRBV7-9 and TRBJ2-7; 7 positions agree with TRBD1. The CDR3 consists of 13 residues. CDR1 and CDR2 (germline): SEHNR, FQNEAQ (reference sequence). V lost 5 bases, J lost 3 bases, and 4 bases stayed unmatched. Written as DNA, the CDR3 is TGTGCCAGCAGCCGAGGGACAGACTACGAGCAGTACTTC. Its translation is CASSRGTDYEQYF.

The chain joins TRBV5-1 to TRBJ2-7; possible D gene TRBD1, 5 bases. The ends were cut back, 2 bases at V and 1 base at J, with 7 bases in the middle. CDR1 and CDR2 (germline): SGHRS, YFSETQ. The CDR3 has 13 amino acids. CDR3 bases: TGCGCCAGCAGCTTTAGGGGATCCTACGAGCAGTACTTC. This translates into CASSFRGSYEQYF. The full variable domain, completed using reference TRBV5-1 and TRBJ2-7, is KAGVTQTPRYLIKTRGQQVTLSCSPISGHRSVSWYQQTPGQGLQFLFEYFSETQRNKGNFPGRFSGRQFSNSRSEMNVSTLELGDSALYLCASSFRGSYEQYFGPGTRLTVT.

The chain carries TRBV4-2 and TRBJ2-1; TRBD1 matches 7 bases. This CDR3 comprises 13 residues. The V gene end was trimmed by 7 bases and the J gene end by 4 bases; junction bases not matched to a gene: 4. From germline, CDR1 is LGHNA and CDR2 YNFKEQ. DNA for the CDR3: TGTGCCAGCACGGGACAGAATTACAATGAGCAGTTCTTC. Protein sequence: CASTGQNYNEQFF.

The chain has TRBV5-6 and TRBJ1-2, with TRBD1 identical over 7 bases. Germline V CDR1 and CDR2: SGHDT, YYEEEE. Trimming removed 0 bases from V and 4 bases from J; junction bases left unmatched: 6. The CDR3 spans 15 residues. CDR3 sequence reads: CASSLAGAGGYGYTF. The CDR3 coding sequence is TGTGCCAGCAGCTTGGCCGGGGCAGGGGGCTATGGCTACACCTTC.

Only a few counts were recorded for this clone. J is TRBJ2-1 and V is TRBV10-3, with 7 bases aligning to TRBD2. CDR3 length: 13 amino acids. The germline CDR1 and CDR2 sequences are ENHRY and SYGVKD. The V segment lost 8 bases and the J segment 9 bases; nucleotides outside the gene matches: 10. CDR3 in amino acids: CAIRLAEATEQFF. Written as DNA, the CDR3 is TGTGCCATCCGTCTAGCGGAGGCGACTGAGCAGTTCTTC.

The chain joins TRBV9 to TRBJ1-6; D might be TRBD1 (6 bases). V was trimmed by 4 bases and J by 4 bases, leaving 15 bases between them. The CDR3 spans 16 residues. CDR1 and CDR2 from the germline V gene are SGDLS and YYNGEE. The CDR3 DNA reads TGTGCCAGCAGCCCGGCGAAGGGGGATTATAATTCACCCCTCCACTTT. The encoded protein is CASSPAKGDYNSPLHF.

DNA of the CDR3: TGCAGCGTTCAGGGGGCGCTTAGGAACACTGAAGCTTTCTTT. Protein: CSVQGALRNTEAFF. V usage is TRBV29-1 and J usage is TRBJ1-1; 8 bases agree with TRBD1. The CDR3 totals 14 residues. V was pared by 5 bases and J by 1 base, with 6 bases of the junction left unmatched. Germline V gives CDR1 SQVTM, CDR2 ANQGSEA. Full variable domain (outside the CDR3, taken from reference TRBV29-1 and TRBJ1-1): SAVISQKPSRDICQRGTSLTIQCQVDSQVTMMFWYRQQPGQSLTLIATANQGSEATYESGFVIDKFPISRPNLTFSTLTVSNMSPEDSSIYLCSVQGALRNTEAFFGQGTRLTVV.

The sample holds a few counts of this clone. This sequence joins TRBV2 and TRBJ1-3; D perhaps matches TRBD1 (5 bases). Germline lookup yields CDR1 SNHLY and CDR2 FYNNEI. Trimming left V 0 bases short and J 2 bases short, with 8 bases between. This CDR3 spans 15 amino acids. The CDR3 nucleotides are TGTGCCAGCAGTGAAGCGACAGCCCCTGGAAACACCATATATTTT. Translation: CASSEATAPGNTIYF.

This clone was observed a handful of times. The rearrangement links TRBV6-1 to TRBJ2-2, with D possibly TRBD1 on 5 matching bases. Germline CDR1 MNHNS, CDR2 SASEGT. This CDR3 is 15 amino acids long. Trimming left V 6 bases short and J 3 bases short, with 14 bases between. The CDR3 region has the DNA TGTGCCAGCAGCTCTATGACAGCCTACACCGGGGAGCTGTTTTTT. Translating it yields CASSSMTAYTGELFF.

The sample holds a few counts of this clone. The rearrangement uses TRBV13 and TRBJ2-3; 10 bases map to TRBD1. Germline assignment: CDR1 PRHDT and CDR2 FYEKMQ (reference sequence). V was pared by 5 bases and J by 5 bases, with 7 bases of the junction left unmatched. This CDR3 has 15 residues. Written as DNA, the CDR3 is TGTGCCAGCAGCCAGGACAGGGGGTCTGTAGATACGCAGTATTTT. Translated: CASSQDRGSVDTQYF.

There are a few counts of this clone. This chain connects TRBV19 to TRBJ2-3, with 12 bases lining up with TRBD2. The CDR3 runs 16 residues. V shed 5 bases, J shed 5 bases, and the junction held 8 bases outside the gene matches. Germline V gives CDR1 LNHDA, CDR2 SQIVND (reference sequence). Here the CDR3 reads CASSLRLAGVEDTQYF. CDR3 nucleotide sequence: TGTGCCAGTAGTTTAAGACTAGCGGGAGTCGAAGATACGCAGTATTTT.

The sample holds a few counts of this clone. The rearrangement joins TRBV5-1 to TRBJ2-1, with 10 bases fitting TRBD2. Per the germline V gene, CDR1 is SGHRS and CDR2 is YFSETQ. Trimming took 6 bases from V and 0 from J; bases not matched to a gene: 6. This CDR3 has 16 residues. The CDR3 DNA reads TGCGCCAGCAAACTGGGACTAGCGACCTCCTACAATGAGCAGTTCTTC. Its protein product is CASKLGLATSYNEQFF.

This chain uses TRBV5-4 with TRBJ2-7, with D possibly TRBD2 on 5 matching bases. The CDR3 extends over 15 amino acids. Germline CDR1 and CDR2: SGHNT and YYREEE (reference sequence). Trimming took off 4 bases at V and 2 bases at J, with 16 bases between the two ends. The chain's CDR3 is CASSPGLLLTYEQYF. In DNA form, the CDR3 reads TGTGCCAGCAGCCCAGGACTTCTACTAACCTACGAGCAGTACTTC.

This clone was found once. The chain uses TRBV6-5 and TRBJ2-7; perhaps TRBD1 as D (5 bases). CDR3 size: 15 residues. Germline CDR1 is MNHEY and CDR2 is SVGAGI. Trimming shortened V by 6 bases and J by 3 bases, and 18 bases separated the two germline ends. The CDR3 spells CASSQPGDSIYEQYF. The CDR3 nucleotides read TGTGCCAGCAGCCAACCTGGTGACAGCATCTACGAGCAGTACTTC.